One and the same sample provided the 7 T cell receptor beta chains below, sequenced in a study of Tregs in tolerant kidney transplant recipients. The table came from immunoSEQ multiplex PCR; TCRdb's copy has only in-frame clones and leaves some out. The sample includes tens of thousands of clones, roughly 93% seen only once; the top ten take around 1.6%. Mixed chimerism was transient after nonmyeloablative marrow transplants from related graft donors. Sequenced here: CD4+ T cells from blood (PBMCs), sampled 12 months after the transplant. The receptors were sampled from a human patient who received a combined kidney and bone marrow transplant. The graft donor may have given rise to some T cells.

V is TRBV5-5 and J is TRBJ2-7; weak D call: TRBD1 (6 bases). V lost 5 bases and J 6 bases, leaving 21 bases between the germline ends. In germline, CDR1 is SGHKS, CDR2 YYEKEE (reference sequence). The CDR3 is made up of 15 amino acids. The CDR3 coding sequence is TGTGCCAGCAGAGCCCGACCGGACAGTCTTAGCGAGCAGTACTTC. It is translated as CASRARPDSLSEQYF.

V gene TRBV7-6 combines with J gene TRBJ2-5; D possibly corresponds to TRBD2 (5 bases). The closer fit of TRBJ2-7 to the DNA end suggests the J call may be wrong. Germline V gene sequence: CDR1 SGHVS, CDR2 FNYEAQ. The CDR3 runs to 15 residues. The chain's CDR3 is CASSRTGDGSYEQYF. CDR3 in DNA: TGTGCCAGCAGCCGCACCGGGGATGGCTCCTACGAGCAGTACTTC.

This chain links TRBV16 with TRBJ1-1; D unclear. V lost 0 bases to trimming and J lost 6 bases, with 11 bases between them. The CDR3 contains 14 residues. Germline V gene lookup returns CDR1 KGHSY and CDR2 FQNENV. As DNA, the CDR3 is TGTGCCAGCAGCCAATCGCGGGGTACCCCTGAAGCTTTCTTT. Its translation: CASSQSRGTPEAFF.

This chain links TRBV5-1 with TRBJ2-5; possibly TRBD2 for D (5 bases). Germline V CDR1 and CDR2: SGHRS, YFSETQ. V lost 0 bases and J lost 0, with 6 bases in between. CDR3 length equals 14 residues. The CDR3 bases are TGCGCCAGCAGCTTGGAGCGGTACCAAGAGACCCAGTACTTC. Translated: CASSLERYQETQYF.

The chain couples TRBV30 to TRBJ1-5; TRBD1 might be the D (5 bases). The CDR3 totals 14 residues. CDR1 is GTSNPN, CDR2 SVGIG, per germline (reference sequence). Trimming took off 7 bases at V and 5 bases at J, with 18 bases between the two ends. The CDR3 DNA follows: TGTGCCTACGGATGGGACTGGGAGGATCAGCCCCAGCATTTT. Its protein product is CAYGWDWEDQPQHF.

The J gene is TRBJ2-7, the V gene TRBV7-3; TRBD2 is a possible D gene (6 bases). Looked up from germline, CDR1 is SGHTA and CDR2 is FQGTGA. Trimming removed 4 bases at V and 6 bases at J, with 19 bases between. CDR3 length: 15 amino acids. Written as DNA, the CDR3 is TGTGCCAGCAGCTCCCATGGGGCGGGAAAGGGCGAGCAGTACTTC. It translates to CASSSHGAGKGEQYF.

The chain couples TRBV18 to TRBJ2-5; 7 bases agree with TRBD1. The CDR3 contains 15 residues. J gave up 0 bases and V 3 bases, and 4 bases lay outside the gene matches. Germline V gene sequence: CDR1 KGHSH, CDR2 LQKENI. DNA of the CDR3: TGTGCCAGCTCACCGGGACAGAGGTACCAAGAGACCCAGTACTTC. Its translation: CASSPGQRYQETQYF.